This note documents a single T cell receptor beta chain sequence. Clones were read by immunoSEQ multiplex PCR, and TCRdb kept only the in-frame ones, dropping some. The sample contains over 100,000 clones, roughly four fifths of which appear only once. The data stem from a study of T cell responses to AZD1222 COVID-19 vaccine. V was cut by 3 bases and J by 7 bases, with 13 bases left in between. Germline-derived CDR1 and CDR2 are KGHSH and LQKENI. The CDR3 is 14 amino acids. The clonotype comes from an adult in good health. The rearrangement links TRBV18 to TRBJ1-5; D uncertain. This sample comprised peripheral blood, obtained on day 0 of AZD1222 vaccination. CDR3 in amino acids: CASSPGRVGQPQHF. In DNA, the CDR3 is TGTGCCAGCTCACCGGGTAGGGTGGGGCAGCCCCAGCATTTT.